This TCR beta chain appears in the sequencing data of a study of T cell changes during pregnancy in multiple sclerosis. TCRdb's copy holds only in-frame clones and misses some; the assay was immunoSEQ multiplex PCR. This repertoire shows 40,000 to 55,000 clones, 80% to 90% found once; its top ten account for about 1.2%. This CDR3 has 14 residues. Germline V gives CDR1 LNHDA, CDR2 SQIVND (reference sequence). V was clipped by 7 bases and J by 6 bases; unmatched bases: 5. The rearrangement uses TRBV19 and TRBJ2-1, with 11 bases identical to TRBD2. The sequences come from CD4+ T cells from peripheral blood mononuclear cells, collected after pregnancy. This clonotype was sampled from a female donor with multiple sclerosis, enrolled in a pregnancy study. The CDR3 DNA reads TGTGCCAGTAATCCTAGCGGGAGGTTCAATGAGCAGTTCTTC. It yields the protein CASNPSGRFNEQFF.